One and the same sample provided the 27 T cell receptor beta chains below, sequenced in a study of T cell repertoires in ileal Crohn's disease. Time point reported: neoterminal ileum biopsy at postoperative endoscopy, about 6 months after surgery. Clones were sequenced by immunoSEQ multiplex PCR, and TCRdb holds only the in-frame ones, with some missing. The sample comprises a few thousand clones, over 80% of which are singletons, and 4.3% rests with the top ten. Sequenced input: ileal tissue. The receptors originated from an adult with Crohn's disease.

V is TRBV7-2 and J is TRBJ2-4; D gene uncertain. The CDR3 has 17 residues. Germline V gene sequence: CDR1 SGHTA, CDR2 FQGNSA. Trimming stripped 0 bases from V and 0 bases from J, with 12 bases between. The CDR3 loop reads CASSLALTNLAKNIQYF. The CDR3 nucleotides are TGTGCCAGCAGCTTAGCACTAACCAATTTAGCCAAAAACATTCAGTACTTC.

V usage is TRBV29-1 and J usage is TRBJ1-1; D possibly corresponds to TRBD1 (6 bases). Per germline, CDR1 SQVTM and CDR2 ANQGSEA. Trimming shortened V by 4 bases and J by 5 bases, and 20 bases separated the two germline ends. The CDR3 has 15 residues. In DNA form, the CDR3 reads TGCAGCGTTGGGGGCTCCAGGGGAGTGGGGACTGAAGCTTTCTTT. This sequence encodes CSVGGSRGVGTEAFF. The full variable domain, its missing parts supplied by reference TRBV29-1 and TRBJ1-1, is SAVISQKPSRDICQRGTSLTIQCQVDSQVTMMFWYRQQPGQSLTLIATANQGSEATYESGFVIDKFPISRPNLTFSTLTVSNMSPEDSSIYLCSVGGSRGVGTEAFFGQGTRLTVV.

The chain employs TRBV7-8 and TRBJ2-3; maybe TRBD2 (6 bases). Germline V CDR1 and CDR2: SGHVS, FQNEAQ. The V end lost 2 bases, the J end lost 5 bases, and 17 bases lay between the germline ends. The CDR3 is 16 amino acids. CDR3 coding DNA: TGTGCCAGCAGCTTACTCGCGCGGGGAACTATAGATACGCAGTATTTT. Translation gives CASSLLARGTIDTQYF.

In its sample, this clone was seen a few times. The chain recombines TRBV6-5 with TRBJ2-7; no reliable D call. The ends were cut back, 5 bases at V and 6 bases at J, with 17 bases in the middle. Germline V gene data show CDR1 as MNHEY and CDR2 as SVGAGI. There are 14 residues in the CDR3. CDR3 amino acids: CASSIAAELPEQYF. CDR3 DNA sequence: TGTGCCAGCAGTATAGCAGCCGAATTACCCGAGCAGTACTTC.

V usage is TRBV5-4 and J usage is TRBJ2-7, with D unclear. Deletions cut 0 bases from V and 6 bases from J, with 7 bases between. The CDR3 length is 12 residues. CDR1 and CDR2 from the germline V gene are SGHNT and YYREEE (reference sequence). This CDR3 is CASSLAGREQYF. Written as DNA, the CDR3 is TGTGCCAGCAGCTTGGCTGGGCGCGAGCAGTACTTC.

CDR3 nucleotides: TGTGCCAGTCAGACTTCGCGAGGGGAGTTCTACAATGAGCAGTTCTTC. This gives the protein CASQTSRGEFYNEQFF. The chain has TRBV18 and TRBJ2-1; D may match TRBD1 or TRBD2 (5 bases each). V gave up 9 bases and J gave up 3 bases, with 21 bases separating them. Per germline, CDR1 KGHSH and CDR2 LQKENI. This CDR3 region has 16 residues. Complete variable domain (other parts from reference TRBV18 and TRBJ2-1): NAGVMQNPRHLVRRRGQEARLRCSPMKGHSHVYWYRQLPEEGLKFMVYLQKENIIDESGMPKERFSAEFPKEGPSILRIQQVVRGDSAAYFCASQTSRGEFYNEQFFGPGTRLTVL.

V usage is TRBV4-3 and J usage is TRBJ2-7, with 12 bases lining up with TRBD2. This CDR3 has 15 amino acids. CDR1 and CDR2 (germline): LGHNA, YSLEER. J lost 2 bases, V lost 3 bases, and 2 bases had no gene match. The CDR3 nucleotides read TGCGCCAGCAGCCAGACTAGCGGGAGAGCCTACGAGCAGTACTTC. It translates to CASSQTSGRAYEQYF.

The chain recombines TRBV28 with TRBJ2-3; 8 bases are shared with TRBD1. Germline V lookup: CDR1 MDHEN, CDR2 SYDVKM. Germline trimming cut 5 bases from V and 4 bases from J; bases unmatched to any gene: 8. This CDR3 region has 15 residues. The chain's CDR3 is CASSVRTGQADTQYF. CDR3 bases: TGTGCCAGCAGTGTACGGACAGGGCAGGCAGATACGCAGTATTTT.

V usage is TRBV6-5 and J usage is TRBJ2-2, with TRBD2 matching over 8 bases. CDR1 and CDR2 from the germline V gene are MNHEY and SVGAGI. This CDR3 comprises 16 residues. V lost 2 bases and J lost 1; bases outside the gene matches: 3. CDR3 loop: CASSYPSGRNTGELFF. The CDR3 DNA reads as TGTGCCAGCAGTTACCCCAGCGGGAGGAACACCGGGGAGCTGTTTTTT.

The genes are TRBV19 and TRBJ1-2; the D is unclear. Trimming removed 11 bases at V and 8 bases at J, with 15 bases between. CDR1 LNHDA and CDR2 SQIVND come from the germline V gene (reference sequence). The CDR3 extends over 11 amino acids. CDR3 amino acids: CALQAGEGYTF. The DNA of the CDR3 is TGTGCCCTCCAAGCCGGGGAGGGCTACACCTTC.

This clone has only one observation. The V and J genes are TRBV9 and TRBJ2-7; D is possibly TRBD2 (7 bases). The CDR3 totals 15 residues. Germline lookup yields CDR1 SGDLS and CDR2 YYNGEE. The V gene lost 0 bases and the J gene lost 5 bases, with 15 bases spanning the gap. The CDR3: CASSVVRGAGDEQYF. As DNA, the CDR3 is TGTGCCAGCAGCGTAGTACGGGGGGCCGGTGACGAGCAGTACTTC.

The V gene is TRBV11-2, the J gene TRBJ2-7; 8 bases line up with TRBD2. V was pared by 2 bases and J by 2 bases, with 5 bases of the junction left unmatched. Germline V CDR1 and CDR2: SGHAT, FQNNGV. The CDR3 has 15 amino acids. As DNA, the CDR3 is TGTGCCAGCAGCTTAATCAGCGGGAGCCCCTACGAGCAGTACTTC. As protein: CASSLISGSPYEQYF. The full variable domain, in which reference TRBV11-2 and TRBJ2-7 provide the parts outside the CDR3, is EAGVAQSPRYKIIEKRQSVAFWCNPISGHATLYWYQQILGQGPKLLIQFQNNGVVDDSQLPKDRFSAERLKGVDSTLKIQPAKLEDSAVYLCASSLISGSPYEQYFGPGTRLTVT.

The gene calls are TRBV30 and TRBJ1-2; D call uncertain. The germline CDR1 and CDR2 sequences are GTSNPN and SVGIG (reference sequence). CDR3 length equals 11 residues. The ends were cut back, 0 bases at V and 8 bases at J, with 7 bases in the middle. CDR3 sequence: CAWSVLSGYTF. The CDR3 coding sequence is TGTGCCTGGAGTGTACTGTCCGGCTACACCTTC.

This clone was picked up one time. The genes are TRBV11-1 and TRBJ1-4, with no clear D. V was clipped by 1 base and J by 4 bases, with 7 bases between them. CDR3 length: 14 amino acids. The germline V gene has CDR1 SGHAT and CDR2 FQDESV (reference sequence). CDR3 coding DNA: TGTGCCAGCAGCTTAGTGACGGATAATGAAAAACTGTTTTTT. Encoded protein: CASSLVTDNEKLFF.

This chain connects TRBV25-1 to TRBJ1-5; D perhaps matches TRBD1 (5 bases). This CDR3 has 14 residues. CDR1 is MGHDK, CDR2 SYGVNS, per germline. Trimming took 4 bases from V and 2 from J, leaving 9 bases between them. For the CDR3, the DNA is TGTGCCAGCAGTGCCAGGGAAGGCAATCAGCCCCAGCATTTT. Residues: CASSAREGNQPQHF.

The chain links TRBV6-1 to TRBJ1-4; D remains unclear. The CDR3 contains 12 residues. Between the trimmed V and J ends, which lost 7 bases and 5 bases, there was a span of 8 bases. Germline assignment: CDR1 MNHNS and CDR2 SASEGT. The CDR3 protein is CASKRLNEKLFF. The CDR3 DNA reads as TGTGCCAGCAAACGGCTCAATGAAAAACTGTTTTTT.

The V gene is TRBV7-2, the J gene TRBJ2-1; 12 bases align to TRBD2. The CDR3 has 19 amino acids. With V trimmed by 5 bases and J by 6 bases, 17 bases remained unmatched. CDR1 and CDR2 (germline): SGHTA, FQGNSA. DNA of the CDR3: TGTGCCAGCAGCCCAGGGACGGGACTAGCGGGCAAAGGGCCCAATGAGCAGTTCTTC. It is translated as CASSPGTGLAGKGPNEQFF. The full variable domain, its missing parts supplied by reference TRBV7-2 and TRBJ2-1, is GAGVSQSPSNKVTEKGKDVELRCDPISGHTALYWYRQSLGQGLEFLIYFQGNSAPDKSGLPSDRFSAERTGGSVSTLTIQRTQQEDSAVYLCASSPGTGLAGKGPNEQFFGPGTRLTVL.

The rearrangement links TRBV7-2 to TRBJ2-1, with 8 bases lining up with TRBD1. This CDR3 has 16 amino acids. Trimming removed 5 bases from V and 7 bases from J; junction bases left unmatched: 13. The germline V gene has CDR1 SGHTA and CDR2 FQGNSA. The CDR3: CASSDQSGGSGNEQFF. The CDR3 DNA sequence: TGTGCCAGCAGCGACCAGTCAGGGGGCTCGGGGAATGAGCAGTTCTTC.

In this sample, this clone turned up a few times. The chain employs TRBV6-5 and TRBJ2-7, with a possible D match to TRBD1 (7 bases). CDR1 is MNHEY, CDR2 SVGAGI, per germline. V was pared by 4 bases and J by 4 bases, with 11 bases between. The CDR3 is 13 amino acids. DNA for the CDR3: TGTGCCAGCAGTTCACAGGGGAGGTACGAGCAGTACTTC. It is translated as CASSSQGRYEQYF.

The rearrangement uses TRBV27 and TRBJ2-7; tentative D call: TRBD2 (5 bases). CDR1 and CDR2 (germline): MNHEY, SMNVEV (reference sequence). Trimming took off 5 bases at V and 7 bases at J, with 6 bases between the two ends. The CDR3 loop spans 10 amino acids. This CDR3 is CASSTGEQYF. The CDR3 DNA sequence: TGTGCCAGCAGTACGGGGGAGCAGTACTTC.

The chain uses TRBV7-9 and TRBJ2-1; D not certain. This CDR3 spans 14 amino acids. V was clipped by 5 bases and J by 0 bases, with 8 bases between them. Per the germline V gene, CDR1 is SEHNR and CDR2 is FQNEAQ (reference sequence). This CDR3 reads CASSKESSYNEQFF. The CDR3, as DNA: TGTGCCAGCAGCAAAGAGAGCTCCTACAATGAGCAGTTCTTC. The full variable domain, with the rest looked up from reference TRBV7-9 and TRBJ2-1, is DTGVSQNPRHKITKRGQNVTFRCDPISEHNRLYWYRQTLGQGPEFLTYFQNEAQLEKSRLLSDRFSAERPKGSFSTLEIQRTEQGDSAMYLCASSKESSYNEQFFGPGTRLTVL.

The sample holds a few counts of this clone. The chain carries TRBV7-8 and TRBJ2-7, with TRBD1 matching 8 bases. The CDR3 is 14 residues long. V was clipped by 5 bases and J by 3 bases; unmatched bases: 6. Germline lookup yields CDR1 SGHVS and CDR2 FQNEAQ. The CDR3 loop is CASSVRDRNYEQYF. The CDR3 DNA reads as TGTGCCAGCAGCGTCCGGGACAGGAACTACGAGCAGTACTTC. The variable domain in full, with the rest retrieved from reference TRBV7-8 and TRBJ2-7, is GAGVSQSPRYKVAKRGQDVALRCDPISGHVSLFWYQQALGQGPEFLTYFQNEAQLDKSGLPSDRFFAERPEGSVSTLKIQRTQQEDSAVYLCASSVRDRNYEQYFGPGTRLTVT.

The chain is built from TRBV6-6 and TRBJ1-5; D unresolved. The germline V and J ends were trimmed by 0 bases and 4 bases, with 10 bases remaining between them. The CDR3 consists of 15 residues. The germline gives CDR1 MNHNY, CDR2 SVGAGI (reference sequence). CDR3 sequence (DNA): TGTGCCAGCAGTTACTCAGGCGCACAAAATCAGCCCCAGCATTTT. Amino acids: CASSYSGAQNQPQHF.

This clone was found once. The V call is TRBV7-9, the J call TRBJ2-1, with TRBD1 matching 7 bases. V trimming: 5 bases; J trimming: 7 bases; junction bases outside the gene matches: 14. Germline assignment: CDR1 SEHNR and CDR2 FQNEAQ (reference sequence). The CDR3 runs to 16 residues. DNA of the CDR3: TGTGCCAGCAGCCCTAACCCCGACAGGGCGAAGAATGAGCAGTTCTTC. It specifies CASSPNPDRAKNEQFF.

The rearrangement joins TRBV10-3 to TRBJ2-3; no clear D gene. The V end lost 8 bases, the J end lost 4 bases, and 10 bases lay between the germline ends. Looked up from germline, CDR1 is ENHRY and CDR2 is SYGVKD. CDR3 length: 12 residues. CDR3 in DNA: TGTGCCATCTCCCCCAGCCCAGATACGCAGTATTTT. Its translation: CAISPSPDTQYF.

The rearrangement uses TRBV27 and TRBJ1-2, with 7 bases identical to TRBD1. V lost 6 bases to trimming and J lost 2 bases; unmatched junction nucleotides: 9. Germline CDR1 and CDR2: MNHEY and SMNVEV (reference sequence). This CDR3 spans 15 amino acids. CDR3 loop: CASSDRQGGNYGYTF. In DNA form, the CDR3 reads TGTGCCAGCAGCGATCGACAGGGTGGAAACTATGGCTACACCTTC.

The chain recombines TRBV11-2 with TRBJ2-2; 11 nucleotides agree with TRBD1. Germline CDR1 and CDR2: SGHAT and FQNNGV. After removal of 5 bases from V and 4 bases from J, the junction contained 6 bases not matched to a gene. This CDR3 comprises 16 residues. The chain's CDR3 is CASSVGTGGVTGELFF. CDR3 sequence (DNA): TGTGCCAGCAGCGTAGGGACAGGGGGGGTCACCGGGGAGCTGTTTTTT.